The TCR beta chain described here comes from a study of blood T cell repertoires in COVID-19. Study-level background: Both acute and convalescent COVID-19 samples were obtained from the United States, Italy and Spain.

The CDR3 is 13 residues long. Between the trimmed V and J ends, which lost 4 bases and 6 bases, there was a span of 9 bases. Per germline, CDR1 LGHDT and CDR2 YNNKEL (reference sequence). TCRdb's copy holds only in-frame clones and misses some; the assay was immunoSEQ multiplex PCR. The data contain roughly 330,000 clones, 80% to 90% of them singletons. This chain connects TRBV3-1 (or the pseudogene TRBV3-2) to TRBJ1-4; D ambiguous. Input material: peripheral blood. This clonotype was obtained from a man in his late teens or twenties who had recovered from COVID-19. The CDR3 reads CASSPGSYEKLFF. The CDR3 coding sequence is TGTGCCAGCAGCCCCGGGTCCTATGAAAAACTGTTTTTT.